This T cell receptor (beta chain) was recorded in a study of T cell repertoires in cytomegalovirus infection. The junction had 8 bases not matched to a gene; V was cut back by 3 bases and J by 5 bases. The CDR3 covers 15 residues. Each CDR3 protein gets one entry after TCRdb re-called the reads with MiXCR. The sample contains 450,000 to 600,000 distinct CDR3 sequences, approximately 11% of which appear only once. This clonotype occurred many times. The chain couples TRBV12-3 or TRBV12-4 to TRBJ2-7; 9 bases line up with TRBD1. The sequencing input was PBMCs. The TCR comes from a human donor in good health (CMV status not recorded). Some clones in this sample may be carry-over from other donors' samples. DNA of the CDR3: TGTGCCAGCAGTTTGCGTCCGGACAGGGGCCACGAGCAGTACTTC. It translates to CASSLRPDRGHEQYF.